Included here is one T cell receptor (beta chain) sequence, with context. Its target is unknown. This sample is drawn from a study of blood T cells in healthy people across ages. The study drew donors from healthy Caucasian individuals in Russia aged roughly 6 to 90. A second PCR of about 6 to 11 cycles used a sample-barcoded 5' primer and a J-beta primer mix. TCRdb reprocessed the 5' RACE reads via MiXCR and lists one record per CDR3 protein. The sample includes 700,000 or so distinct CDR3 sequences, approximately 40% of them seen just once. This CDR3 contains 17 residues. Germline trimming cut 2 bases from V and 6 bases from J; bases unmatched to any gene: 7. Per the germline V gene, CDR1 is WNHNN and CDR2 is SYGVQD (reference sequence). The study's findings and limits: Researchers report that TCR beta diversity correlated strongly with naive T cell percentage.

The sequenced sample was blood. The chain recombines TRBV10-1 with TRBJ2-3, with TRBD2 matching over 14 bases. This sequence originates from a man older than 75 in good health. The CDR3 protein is CASSEGGTSGSSDTQYF. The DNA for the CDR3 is TGCGCCAGCAGTGAGGGGGGGACTAGCGGGAGTTCGGATACGCAGTATTTT.